The 15 T cell receptor beta chains listed next were all sequenced from one sample in a study of cytomegalovirus exposure and HLA in healthy donors. Primers included in the PCR were 60 Vbeta and 13 Jbeta primers. Sequenced by immunoSEQ multiplex PCR; TCRdb stores in-frame clones only, minus some. This sample has about 190,000 clones, with about nine tenths found just once. The sequencing sample was made of PBMCs. The receptor set was obtained from a boy younger than 10 in good health and CMV-seronegative.

This chain links TRBV11-3 with TRBJ2-3; 9 bases agree with TRBD2. The J segment lost 0 bases and the V segment lost 0 bases, leaving 7 bases of the junction unmatched. This CDR3 comprises 18 residues. Germline loops: CDR1 SGHNT, CDR2 YENEEA. CDR3 nucleotide sequence: TGTGCCAGCAGCTTAGAGTTTCTAGCGGGGCCTAGCACAGATACGCAGTATTTT. It specifies CASSLEFLAGPSTDTQYF.

This CDR3 is CASSQWAFGYTF. The CDR3 DNA is TGTGCCAGCAGCCAATGGGCGTTTGGCTACACCTTC. This chain joins TRBV14 and TRBJ1-2; D not resolved. V was pared by 2 bases and J by 7 bases, with 8 bases between. The CDR3 has 12 residues. Germline CDR1 SGHDN, CDR2 FVKESK.

The chain carries TRBV29-1 and TRBJ2-7; 7 nucleotides align to TRBD1. J was trimmed by 3 bases and V by 3 bases; bases with no gene match: 8. Per germline, CDR1 SQVTM and CDR2 ANQGSEA. This CDR3 is 14 amino acids long. This CDR3 reads CSVDAGTDIYEQYF. CDR3 DNA: TGCAGCGTTGACGCCGGGACAGATATCTACGAGCAGTACTTC.

This clone was recorded once. This chain joins TRBV6-1 and TRBJ2-7; perhaps TRBD2 as D (6 bases). The CDR3 consists of 15 residues. In germline, CDR1 is MNHNS, CDR2 SASEGT. The V gene lost 4 bases and the J gene lost 2 bases, with 15 bases spanning the gap. The CDR3 spells CASSGTGTGAYEQYF. The CDR3 region has the DNA TGTGCCAGCAGTGGAACCGGGACTGGGGCCTACGAGCAGTACTTC.

This clone was observed a single time. This chain links TRBV5-6 with TRBJ2-2; D might be TRBD2 (7 bases). Trimming removed 7 bases from V and 0 bases from J, with 16 bases in between. This CDR3 comprises 16 residues. Germline V lookup: CDR1 SGHDT, CDR2 YYEEEE. The CDR3 DNA sequence: TGTGCCAGCGGGATGGGGGCGGGGGCGAACACCGGGGAGCTGTTTTTT. Translating gives CASGMGAGANTGELFF. Full variable domain (remainder filled in from reference TRBV5-6 and TRBJ2-2): DAGVTQSPTHLIKTRGQQVTLRCSPKSGHDTVSWYQQALGQGPQFIFQYYEEEERQRGNFPDRFSGHQFPNYSSELNVNALLLGDSALYLCASGMGAGANTGELFFGEGSRLTVL.

The chain is built from TRBV9 and TRBJ2-3; 7 nucleotides line up with TRBD1. CDR1 and CDR2 from the germline V gene are SGDLS and YYNGEE. The trim removed 0 bases at V and 3 bases at J, leaving 1 base unmatched. The CDR3 is 14 amino acids. The CDR3 nucleotides are TGTGCCAGCAGCGTAGTGGGACAGACAGATACGCAGTATTTT. The encoded protein is CASSVVGQTDTQYF.

The chain has TRBV5-6 and TRBJ2-7, with 11 bases that match TRBD2. V lost 3 bases to trimming and J lost 0 bases; unmatched junction nucleotides: 5. Germline V gene sequence: CDR1 SGHDT, CDR2 YYEEEE. CDR3 size: 16 residues. CDR3 DNA: TGTGCCAGCAGCTCCTTAGCGGGAGGGAGCTCCTACGAGCAGTACTTC. Its protein product is CASSSLAGGSSYEQYF.

This rearrangement joins TRBV10-3 to TRBJ2-1; perhaps TRBD1 as D (6 bases). Germline V gene sequence: CDR1 ENHRY, CDR2 SYGVKD. V was trimmed by 7 bases and J by 2 bases, leaving 12 bases between them. CDR3 length: 14 residues. CDR3 sequence (DNA): TGTGCCATCAAGACAGGCCAAACCTACAATGAGCAGTTCTTC. Its protein product is CAIKTGQTYNEQFF.

As to this clone: One end of the junction varies from germline; a read error may be responsible. This sequence joins TRBV7-9 and TRBJ2-7; maybe TRBD1 (6 bases). CDR1 SEHNR and CDR2 FQNEAQ come from the germline V gene (reference sequence). The CDR3 length is 15 residues. The CDR3 loop is CSSSSRGTVPYEQYF. CDR3 sequence (DNA): TGTTCCAGCAGCTCCAGGGGCACAGTGCCCTACGAGCAGTACTTC.

This chain uses TRBV15 with TRBJ1-1; D is perhaps TRBD1 (6 bases). The CDR3 covers 12 residues. Germline V CDR1 and CDR2: LNHNV, YYDKDF (reference sequence). Trimming shortened V by 3 bases and J by 4 bases, and 6 bases separated the two germline ends. CDR3 in amino acids: CATSSRGTEAFF. CDR3 nucleotide sequence: TGTGCCACCAGCAGCAGGGGCACTGAAGCTTTCTTT.

This clone appeared once. The CDR3 sequence: CASSMGRARGTDTQYF. The DNA of the CDR3 is TGTGCCAGTAGTATGGGGAGGGCCCGCGGAACAGATACGCAGTATTTT. The gene calls are TRBV19 and TRBJ2-3; 7 bases map to TRBD2. This CDR3 comprises 16 residues. CDR1 and CDR2 (germline): LNHDA, SQIVND (reference sequence). The V and J ends lost 3 bases and 3 bases, in that order; junction bases with no gene match: 9.

The gene calls are TRBV28 and TRBJ2-3; 7 nucleotides agree with TRBD1. CDR1 and CDR2 (germline): MDHEN, SYDVKM. Losses at the gene ends were 4 bases for V and 2 bases for J; bases not matched to a gene: 9. The CDR3 runs to 16 residues. CDR3 in DNA: TGTGCCAGCAGTTCGCTCGGGACAGCGAACACAGATACGCAGTATTTT. It codes for CASSSLGTANTDTQYF.

The chain combines TRBV5-4 with TRBJ1-1, with a possible D match to TRBD1 (6 bases). The CDR3 has 14 residues. Trimming took off 7 bases at V and 1 base at J, with 14 bases between the two ends. CDR1 and CDR2 from the germline V gene are SGHNT and YYREEE (reference sequence). CDR3 in amino acids: CASSDRRSNTEAFF. The CDR3 DNA follows: TGTGCCAGCTCGGACAGACGGTCGAACACTGAAGCTTTCTTT.

The V call is TRBV7-2, the J call TRBJ2-7; possibly TRBD1 for D (5 bases). CDR1 is SGHTA, CDR2 FQGNSA, per germline. The CDR3 runs to 14 residues. Trimming took off 1 base at V and 2 bases at J, with 9 bases between the two ends. CDR3 sequence: CASSLEGSTYEQYF. In DNA, the CDR3 is TGTGCCAGCAGCTTAGAGGGGTCAACCTACGAGCAGTACTTC.

The genes are TRBV15 and TRBJ1-4; a possible D gene is TRBD1 (5 bases). Germline CDR1 LNHNV, CDR2 YYDKDF (reference sequence). V was cut by 6 bases and J by 4 bases, with 12 bases left in between. The CDR3 has 14 residues. In DNA form, the CDR3 reads TGTGCCACCAGGAAGTGGGGCGTTAATGAAAAACTGTTTTTT. Its protein product is CATRKWGVNEKLFF.